Below, 17 T cell receptor beta chains from the same sample are listed, as sequenced in a study of shared clonotypes between healthy human individuals. Naive CD8 cells lacked CD45RO and underwent positive selection for CCR7, leaving out terminally differentiated effector memory CD45RA+ cells. Some clones are missing from TCRdb's copy, which holds only in-frame ones; the method was immunoSEQ multiplex PCR. The sample holds 500,000 to 700,000 clones, roughly 95% seen once. Sequenced: naive CD8+ T cells sorted from blood. These receptors were taken from a woman in her thirties in good health.

The CDR3 DNA is TGTGCCAGCAGTGGAGGGACAGGGAGTCAGCCCCAGCATTTT. Its protein product is CASSGGTGSQPQHF. This chain joins TRBV9 and TRBJ1-5; 9 bases are a match to TRBD1. This CDR3 spans 14 amino acids. Germline CDR1 reads SGDLS; CDR2 reads YYNGEE. The junction had 6 bases not matched to a gene; V was cut back by 5 bases and J by 6 bases.

The V gene is TRBV18, the J gene TRBJ2-1; D may be TRBD2 (5 bases). The germline gives CDR1 KGHSH, CDR2 LQKENI. Trimming removed 5 bases at V and 8 bases at J, with 19 bases between. This CDR3 comprises 15 residues. The CDR3 DNA is TGTGCCAGCTCATCAGACAAGGTCGGACTCCATGAGCAGTTCTTC. Protein: CASSSDKVGLHEQFF.

This sequence joins TRBV13 and TRBJ2-5; 9 positions match TRBD1. The junction had 15 bases not matched to a gene; V was cut back by 5 bases and J by 5 bases. Germline V gene lookup returns CDR1 PRHDT and CDR2 FYEKMQ (reference sequence). CDR3 length: 17 residues. CDR3 DNA: TGTGCCAGCAGCGAGATATCTAACAGGGGGCGCGGGGAGACCCAGTACTTC. Translating it yields CASSEISNRGRGETQYF.

The rearrangement joins TRBV28 to TRBJ2-7; 8 nucleotides agree with TRBD2. V shed 1 base, J shed 4 bases, and the junction held 9 bases outside the gene matches. Germline V CDR1 and CDR2: MDHEN, SYDVKM. The CDR3 covers 16 residues. CDR3 protein: CASSLYRGGVGYEQYF. The CDR3 DNA reads TGTGCCAGCAGTTTATATCGGGGGGGCGTCGGGTACGAGCAGTACTTC.

The rearrangement uses TRBV10-2 and TRBJ2-7, with unresolved D. Trimming shortened V by 2 bases and J by 3 bases, and 8 bases separated the two germline ends. CDR3 length: 13 residues. CDR1 is WSHSY and CDR2 is SAAADI in the germline V gene. This CDR3 is CASSETTIYEQYF. CDR3 nucleotide sequence: TGCGCCAGCAGTGAGACTACGATCTACGAGCAGTACTTC.

The chain uses TRBV7-9 and TRBJ1-1, with D uncertain. The CDR3 runs to 14 residues. Trimming took off 1 base at V and 4 bases at J, with 10 bases between the two ends. The germline V gene has CDR1 SEHNR and CDR2 FQNEAQ (reference sequence). The CDR3 sequence is CASSLVAPLTEAFF. CDR3 in DNA: TGTGCCAGCAGCTTAGTAGCCCCTCTCACTGAAGCTTTCTTT.

The chain joins TRBV28 to TRBJ2-2, with 7 bases fitting TRBD2. V trimming: 4 bases; J trimming: 1 base; junction bases outside the gene matches: 9. The CDR3 is 17 amino acids. Germline-derived CDR1 and CDR2 are MDHEN and SYDVKM. DNA for the CDR3: TGTGCCAGCAGTTCAACAGAACTAGCGTTGAACACCGGGGAGCTGTTTTTT. Translating it yields CASSSTELALNTGELFF.

The rearrangement uses TRBV2 and TRBJ2-7; D might be TRBD1 (5 bases). The CDR3 length is 13 residues. Germline lookup yields CDR1 SNHLY and CDR2 FYNNEI. V gave up 3 bases and J gave up 2 bases, with 8 bases separating them. The CDR3 region is CASSDRVAYEQYF. CDR3 sequence (DNA): TGTGCCAGCAGTGACAGGGTAGCCTACGAGCAGTACTTC.

The chain combines TRBV14 with TRBJ2-1; D gene ambiguous. There are 13 residues in the CDR3. Germline values: CDR1 SGHDN, CDR2 FVKESK. The ends were cut back, 4 bases at V and 6 bases at J, with 10 bases in the middle. In DNA, the CDR3 is TGTGCCAGCAGCCCCAGCTATGGCAATGAGCAGTTCTTC. Protein sequence: CASSPSYGNEQFF. The variable domain in full, with the rest retrieved from reference TRBV14 and TRBJ2-1, is EAGVTQFPSHSVIEKGQTVTLRCDPISGHDNLYWYRRVMGKEIKFLLHFVKESKQDESGMPNNRFLAERTGGTYSTLKVQPAELEDSGVYFCASSPSYGNEQFFGPGTRLTVL.

V usage is TRBV27 and J usage is TRBJ1-1; D call uncertain. This CDR3 comprises 15 residues. The V gene lost 4 bases and the J gene lost 1 base, with 13 bases spanning the gap. In germline, CDR1 is MNHEY, CDR2 SMNVEV (reference sequence). CDR3: CASSSLGDGNTEAFF. CDR3 DNA sequence: TGTGCCAGCAGTTCACTCGGTGACGGGAACACTGAAGCTTTCTTT.

This chain uses TRBV14 with TRBJ2-7; the D gene is possibly TRBD1 (6 bases). Germline V gene data show CDR1 as SGHDN and CDR2 as FVKESK. This CDR3 is 15 amino acids long. V dropped 4 bases and J dropped 0 bases, with 13 bases sitting between them. The CDR3 DNA is TGTGCCAGCAGCCTACAACAGGGAAGCTCCTACGAGCAGTACTTC. Residues: CASSLQQGSSYEQYF.

This clone was observed once. The genes are TRBV4-1 and TRBJ2-2, with D unclear. From germline, CDR1 is MGHRA and CDR2 YSYEKL. The V and J ends lost 1 base and 4 bases respectively, with 7 bases between them. This CDR3 contains 14 residues. CDR3 sequence: CASSQAGSTGELFF. The DNA of the CDR3 is TGCGCCAGCAGCCAAGCGGGTAGCACCGGGGAGCTGTTTTTT.

The chain is built from TRBV28 and TRBJ2-1; the match to TRBD2 covers 7 bases. Germline assignment: CDR1 MDHEN and CDR2 SYDVKM. This CDR3 is built from 14 residues. V trimming: 6 bases; J trimming: 0 bases; junction bases outside the gene matches: 2. CDR3 nucleotide sequence: TGTGCCAGCAGGCGGGAGAGCTCCTACAATGAGCAGTTCTTC. This codes for CASRRESSYNEQFF.

J is TRBJ1-1 and V is TRBV28, with D possibly being TRBD1 (5 bases). Trimming shortened V by 5 bases and J by 0 bases, and 10 bases separated the two germline ends. The CDR3 length is 14 residues. Germline V gene data show CDR1 as MDHEN and CDR2 as SYDVKM. The CDR3 reads CASSADNLNTEAFF. Written as DNA, the CDR3 is TGTGCCAGCAGTGCGGACAACCTGAACACTGAAGCTTTCTTT.

The chain employs TRBV19 and TRBJ2-5, with a possible D match to TRBD1 (6 bases). Trimming shortened V by 9 bases and J by 3 bases, and 14 bases separated the two germline ends. From germline, CDR1 is LNHDA and CDR2 SQIVND (reference sequence). The CDR3 is 13 residues long. Here the CDR3 reads CASVDSFEETQYF. Written as DNA, the CDR3 is TGTGCCAGCGTGGACAGTTTCGAAGAGACCCAGTACTTC.

The gene calls are TRBV29-1 and TRBJ2-6; no reliable D call. The V end was cut by 7 bases, the J end by 0 bases, with 10 bases between. Germline values: CDR1 SQVTM, CDR2 ANQGSEA. The CDR3 is 14 residues long. CDR3 region: CSAGPGSGANVLTF. CDR3 nucleotide sequence: TGCAGCGCTGGCCCGGGCTCTGGGGCCAACGTCCTGACTTTC.

This chain links TRBV5-6 with TRBJ2-7; no clear D gene. Germline V lookup: CDR1 SGHDT, CDR2 YYEEEE. Trimming removed 4 bases from V and 3 bases from J, with 11 bases in between. This CDR3 comprises 13 residues. The DNA of the CDR3 is TGTGCCAGCAGCCGAGACTCTCTCTACGAGCAGTACTTC. Its translation is CASSRDSLYEQYF.